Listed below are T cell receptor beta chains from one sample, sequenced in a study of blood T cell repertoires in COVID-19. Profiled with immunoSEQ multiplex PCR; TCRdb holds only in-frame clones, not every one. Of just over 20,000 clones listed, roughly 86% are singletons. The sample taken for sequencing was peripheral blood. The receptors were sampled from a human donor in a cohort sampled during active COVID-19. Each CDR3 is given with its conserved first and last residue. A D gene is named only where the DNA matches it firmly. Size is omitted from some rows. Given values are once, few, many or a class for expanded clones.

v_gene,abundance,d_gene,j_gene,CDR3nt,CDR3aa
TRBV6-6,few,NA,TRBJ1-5,TGTGCCAGCAGTTACTCCGAGTTCAATCAGCCCCAGCATTTT,CASSYSEFNQPQHF
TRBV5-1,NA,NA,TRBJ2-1,TGCGCCAGCTCAAGCACGGGGTATGAGCAGTTCTTC,CASSSTGYEQFF
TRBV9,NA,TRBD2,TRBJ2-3,TGTGCCAGCAGCCAACGACCGGGAGGGCCTTCAGATACGCAGTATTTT,CASSQRPGGPSDTQYF
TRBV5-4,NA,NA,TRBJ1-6,TGTGCCAGCAGTTGGACAGCGTATAATTCACCCCTCCACTTT,CASSWTAYNSPLHF
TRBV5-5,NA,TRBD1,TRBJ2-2,TGTGCCAGCAGCTTATACCAGGGGGTTCGATTGGGGTCCGGGGAGCTGTTTTTT,CASSLYQGVRLGSGELFF
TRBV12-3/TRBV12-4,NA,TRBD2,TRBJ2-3,TGTGCCAGCAGTCCTGGACTAGCGGGCCTATATTTT,CASSPGLAGLYF
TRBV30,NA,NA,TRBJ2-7,TGTGCCTGCGAGACCAACCAGGCGTCCGATTACGAGCAGTACTTC,CACETNQASDYEQYF
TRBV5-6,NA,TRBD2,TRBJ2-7,TGTGCCAGCAGCTTCACTAGCGGGATTTCCTACGAGCAGTACTTC,CASSFTSGISYEQYF
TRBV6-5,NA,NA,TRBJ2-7,TGTGCCAGCAGTTATTCCCCGGGAGAGTCGTACGAGCAGTACTTC,CASSYSPGESYEQYF
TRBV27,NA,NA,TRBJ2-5,TGTGCCAGCAGTTTTTTGGACACTGTAGAGACCCAGTACTTC,CASSFLDTVETQYF
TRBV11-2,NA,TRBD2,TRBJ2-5,TGTGCCAGCACCTCGACTAGCGGGAGATCGGGGCAAGGAGAGACCCAGTACTTC,CASTSTSGRSGQGETQYF
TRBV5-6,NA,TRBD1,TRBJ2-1,TGTGCCAGCAGCCGGGACAGAAACAATGAGCAGTTCTTC,CASSRDRNNEQFF
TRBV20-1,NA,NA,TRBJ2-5,TGCAGTGCTAGTGGGTCGGGAGTAGGTGAGACCCAGTACTTC,CSASGSGVGETQYF
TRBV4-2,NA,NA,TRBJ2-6,TGTGCCAGCAGCCAAGACAGCTCTGGGGCCAACGTCCTGACTTTC,CASSQDSSGANVLTF
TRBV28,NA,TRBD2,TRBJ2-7,TGTGCCAGCAGTTTACTCCCGGGAGGGAAAACCTACGAGCAGTACTTC,CASSLLPGGKTYEQYF
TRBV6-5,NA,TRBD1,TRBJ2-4,TGTGCCAGCCGCCCCGGGACAGGGTGGGACATTCAGTACTTC,CASRPGTGWDIQYF
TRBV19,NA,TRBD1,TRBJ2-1,TGTGCCAGTAGCCCAAGGGGTTTACAGGGGAGCTCCTACAATGAGCAGTTCTTC,CASSPRGLQGSSYNEQFF
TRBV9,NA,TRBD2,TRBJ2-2,TGTGCCAGCAGCGTAGCGGCGGGAGTAGGAACCGGGGAGCTGTTTTTT,CASSVAAGVGTGELFF
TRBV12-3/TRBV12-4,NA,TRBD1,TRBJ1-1,TGTGCCAGCAGTCCGACAGGGTTTACTGAAGCTTTCTTT,CASSPTGFTEAFF
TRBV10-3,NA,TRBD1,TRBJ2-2,TGTGCCATCAGTTCCCAGGGGGTTGGCGGGGAGCTGTTTTTT,CAISSQGVGGELFF
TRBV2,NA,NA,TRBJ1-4,TGTGCCAGCCGTGACGACAGGCCTTCAACTAATGAAAAACTGTTTTTT,CASRDDRPSTNEKLFF
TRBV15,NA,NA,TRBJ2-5,TGTGCCACCAGCAGCCTTTGGAGGGTCCAAGAGACCCAGTACTTC,CATSSLWRVQETQYF
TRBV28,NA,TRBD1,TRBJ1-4,TGTGCCAGCAGTTCTGCAGGGGGCCGGGAAAAACTGTTTTTT,CASSSAGGREKLFF
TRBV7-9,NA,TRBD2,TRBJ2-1,TGTGCCAGCAGCTCCCCAGTTCAGCGGGAGTACGACAATGAGCAGTTCTTC,CASSSPVQREYDNEQFF
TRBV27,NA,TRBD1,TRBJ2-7,TGTGCCAGCAGTTTAAAGGGACAGGGTGACGAGCAGTACTTC,CASSLKGQGDEQYF
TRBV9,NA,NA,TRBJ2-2,TGTGCCAGCAGCGTATTGTTAGGGAAAGGGGACACCGGGGAGCTGTTTTTT,CASSVLLGKGDTGELFF